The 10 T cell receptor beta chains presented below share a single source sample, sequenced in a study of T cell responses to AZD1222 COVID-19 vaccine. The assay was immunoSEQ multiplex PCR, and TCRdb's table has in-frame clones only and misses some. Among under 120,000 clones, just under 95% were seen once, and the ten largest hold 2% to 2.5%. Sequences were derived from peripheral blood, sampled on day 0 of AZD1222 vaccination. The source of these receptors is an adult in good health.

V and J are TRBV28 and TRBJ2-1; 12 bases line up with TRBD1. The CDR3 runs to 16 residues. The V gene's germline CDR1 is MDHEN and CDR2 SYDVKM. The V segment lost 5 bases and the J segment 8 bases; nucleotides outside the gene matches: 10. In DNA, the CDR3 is TGTGCCAGCAGTCCCCCCGGCGGGACAGGGGGCTATGAGCAGTTCTTC. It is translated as CASSPPGGTGGYEQFF.

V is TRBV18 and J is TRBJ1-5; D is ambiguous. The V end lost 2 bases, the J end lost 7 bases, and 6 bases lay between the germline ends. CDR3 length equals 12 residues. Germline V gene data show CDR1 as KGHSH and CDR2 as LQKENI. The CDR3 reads CASSPGKQPQHF. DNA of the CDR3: TGTGCCAGCTCACCAGGGAAGCAGCCCCAGCATTTT. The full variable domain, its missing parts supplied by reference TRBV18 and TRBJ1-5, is NAGVMQNPRHLVRRRGQEARLRCSPMKGHSHVYWYRQLPEEGLKFMVYLQKENIIDESGMPKERFSAEFPKEGPSILRIQQVVRGDSAAYFCASSPGKQPQHFGDGTRLSIL.

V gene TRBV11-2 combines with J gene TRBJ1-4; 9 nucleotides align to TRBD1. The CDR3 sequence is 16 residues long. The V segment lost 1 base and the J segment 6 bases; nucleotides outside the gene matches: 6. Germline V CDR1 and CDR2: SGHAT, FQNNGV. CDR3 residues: CASSLVTGGRHEKLFF. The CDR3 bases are TGTGCCAGCAGCTTAGTAACAGGGGGCCGACATGAAAAACTGTTTTTT.

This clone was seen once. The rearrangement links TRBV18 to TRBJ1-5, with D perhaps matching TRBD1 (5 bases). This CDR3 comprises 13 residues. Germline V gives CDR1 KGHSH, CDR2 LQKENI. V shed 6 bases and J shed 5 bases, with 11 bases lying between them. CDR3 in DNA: TGTGCCAGCTCTGGCGGGGCCGATCAGCCCCAGCATTTT. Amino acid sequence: CASSGGADQPQHF.

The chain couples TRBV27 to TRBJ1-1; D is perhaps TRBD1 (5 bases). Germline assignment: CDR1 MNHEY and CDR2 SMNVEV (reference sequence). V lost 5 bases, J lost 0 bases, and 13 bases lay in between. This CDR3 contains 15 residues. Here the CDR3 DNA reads TGTGCCAGCAGTCCCCATGACAGATTGAACACTGAAGCTTTCTTT. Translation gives CASSPHDRLNTEAFF.

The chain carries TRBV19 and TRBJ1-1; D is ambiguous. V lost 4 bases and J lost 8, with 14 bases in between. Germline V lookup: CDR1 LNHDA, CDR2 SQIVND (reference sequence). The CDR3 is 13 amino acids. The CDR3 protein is CASSTQQGAEAFF. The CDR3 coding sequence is TGTGCCAGTAGTACCCAACAAGGAGCCGAAGCTTTCTTT. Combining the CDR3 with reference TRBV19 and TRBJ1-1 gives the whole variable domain DGGITQSPKYLFRKEGQNVTLSCEQNLNHDAMYWYRQDPGQGLRLIYYSQIVNDFQKGDIAEGYSVSREKKESFPLTVTSAQKNPTAFYLCASSTQQGAEAFFGQGTRLTVV.

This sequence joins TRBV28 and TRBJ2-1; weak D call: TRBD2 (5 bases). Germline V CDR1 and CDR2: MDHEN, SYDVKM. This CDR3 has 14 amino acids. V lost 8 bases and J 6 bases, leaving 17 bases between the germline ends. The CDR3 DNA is TGTGCCAGCCCTATCCGGACTTCAGCCAATGAGCAGTTCTTC. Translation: CASPIRTSANEQFF.

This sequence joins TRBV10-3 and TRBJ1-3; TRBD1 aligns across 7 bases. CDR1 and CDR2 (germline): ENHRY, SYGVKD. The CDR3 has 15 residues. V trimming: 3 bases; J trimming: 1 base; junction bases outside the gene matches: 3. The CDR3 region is CAISDGTESGNTIYF. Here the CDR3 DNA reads TGTGCCATCAGTGACGGGACAGAGTCTGGAAACACCATATATTTT.

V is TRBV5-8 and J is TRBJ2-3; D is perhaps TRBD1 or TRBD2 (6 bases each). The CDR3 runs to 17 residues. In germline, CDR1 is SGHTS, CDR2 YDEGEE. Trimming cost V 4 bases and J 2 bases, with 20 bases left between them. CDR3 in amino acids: CASSLGWGATNTDTQYF. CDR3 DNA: TGTGCCAGCAGCCTGGGGTGGGGGGCGACCAACACAGATACGCAGTATTTT. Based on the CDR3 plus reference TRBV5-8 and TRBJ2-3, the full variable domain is EAGVTQSPTHLIKTRGQQATLRCSPISGHTSVYWYQQALGLGLQFLLWYDEGEERNRGNFPPRFSGRQFPNYSSELNVNALELEDSALYLCASSLGWGATNTDTQYFGPGTRLTVL.

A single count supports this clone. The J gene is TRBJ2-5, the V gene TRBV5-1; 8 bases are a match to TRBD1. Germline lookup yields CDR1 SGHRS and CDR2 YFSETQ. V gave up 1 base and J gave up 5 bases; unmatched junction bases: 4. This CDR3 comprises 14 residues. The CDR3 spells CASSLPGQGETQYF. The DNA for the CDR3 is TGCGCCAGCAGCTTGCCCGGACAGGGCGAGACCCAGTACTTC.